This T cell receptor beta chain was recorded in a study of blood T cell repertoires in COVID-19. The CDR3 runs 15 residues. Germline V lookup: CDR1 PRHDT, CDR2 FYEKMQ (reference sequence). Trimming cost V 5 bases and J 1 base; bases outside gene matches: 7. TCRdb's table, derived via immunoSEQ multiplex PCR, lists solely in-frame clones and lacks some. The table includes hundreds of thousands of clones, just under 90% detected once. The source material was PBMCs or T cells enriched from blood (not recorded which). The sequence came from a woman aged 50 to 60 who had recovered from COVID-19. This chain links TRBV13 with TRBJ1-1; 7 positions agree with TRBD1. CDR3 coding DNA: TGTGCCAGCAGCCCAAGCTACAGGGGGAACACTGAAGCTTTCTTT. Encoded protein: CASSPSYRGNTEAFF.